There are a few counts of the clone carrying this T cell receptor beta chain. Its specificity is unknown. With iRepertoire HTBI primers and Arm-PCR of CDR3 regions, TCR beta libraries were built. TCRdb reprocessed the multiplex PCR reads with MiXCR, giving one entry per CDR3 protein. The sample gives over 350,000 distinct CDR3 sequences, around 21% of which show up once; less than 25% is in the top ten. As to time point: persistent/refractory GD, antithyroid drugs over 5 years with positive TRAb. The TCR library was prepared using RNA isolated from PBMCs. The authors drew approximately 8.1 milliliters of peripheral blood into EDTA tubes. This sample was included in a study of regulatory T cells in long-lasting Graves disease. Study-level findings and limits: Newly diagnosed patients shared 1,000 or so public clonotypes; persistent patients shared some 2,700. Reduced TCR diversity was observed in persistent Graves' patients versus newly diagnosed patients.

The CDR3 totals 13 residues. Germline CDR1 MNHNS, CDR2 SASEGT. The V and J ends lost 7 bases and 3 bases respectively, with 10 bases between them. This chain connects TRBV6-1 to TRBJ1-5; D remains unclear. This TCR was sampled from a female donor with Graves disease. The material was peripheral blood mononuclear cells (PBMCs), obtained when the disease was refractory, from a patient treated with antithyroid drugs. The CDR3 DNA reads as TGTGCCAGCATTTTTGGGGTCAATCAGCCCCAGCATTTT. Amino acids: CASIFGVNQPQHF.